This TCR beta chain was identified during a study of early T cells in non-severe SARS-CoV-2 infection. For the study at large: Sequenced bulk RNA came from whole blood that was unsorted, and chains were unpaired. Study-level points and caveats: Comparison of clonotypes with VDJdb favored anti-spike CD8 responses while missing private and CD4 specificities.

The protocol attached unique molecular identifiers to individual cDNA molecules. MiXCR, applied by TCRdb to the 5' RACE reads, yields one record per CDR3 protein. The sample includes about 49,000 distinct CDR3 sequences, approximately 12% of them seen just once. Losses at the gene ends were 2 bases for V and 2 bases for J; bases not matched to a gene: 2. This CDR3 spans 14 amino acids. Germline assignment: CDR1 SGHAT and CDR2 FQNNGV. Concerning this clonotype: No antigen is known for it.

The sample consisted of whole blood. This chain joins TRBV11-2 and TRBJ2-7; 8 bases match TRBD2. This TCR was recovered from an adult who was a healthcare worker with PCR-confirmed SARS-CoV-2 infection or an uninfected control (not recorded which). CDR3 loop: CASSLSGGPYEQYF. DNA of the CDR3: TGTGCCAGCAGCTTATCGGGGGGGCCCTACGAGCAGTACTTC.